This T cell receptor beta chain was profiled in a study of T cell responses to AZD1222 COVID-19 vaccine. General study results and limits: Females outnumbered males among donors, who were mostly white British; clonal diversity was possibly underestimated.

Produced via immunoSEQ multiplex PCR; TCRdb's table is partial and in-frame only. The sample comprises 55,000 to 65,000 clones, about three quarters of which are singletons, and over 3% rests with the top ten. CDR3 length: 13 amino acids. After removal of 5 bases from V and 6 bases from J, the junction contained 5 bases not matched to a gene. The germline V gene encodes CDR1 LNHDA and CDR2 SQIVND (reference sequence). Timing groups of about 4 and about 12 weeks for second doses were pooled. In the case of this clone: Its matching antigen is unknown.

The receptor was derived from an adult who received the AZD1222 COVID-19 vaccine. The sample here was peripheral blood, taken 28 days after the second AZD1222 dose. V and J are TRBV19 and TRBJ2-7; TRBD1 matches at 9 bases. The CDR3 loop reads CASSPRTGAEQYF. CDR3 nucleotides: TGTGCCAGTAGTCCAAGGACAGGGGCCGAGCAGTACTTC.